These 5 T cell receptor beta chains were sequenced from one sample in a study of blood T cell repertoires in COVID-19. The data were produced by immunoSEQ multiplex PCR, yet TCRdb's version contains in-frame clones alone and is incomplete. The sample includes roughly 170,000 clones, about 85% seen only once; the top ten take about 1.2%. Sequenced sample: peripheral blood. The receptors derive from a man aged 60 to 69 who had recovered from COVID-19.

V gene TRBV6-2 or TRBV6-3 combines with J gene TRBJ2-7, with 10 bases that match TRBD1. The CDR3 is 14 amino acids. The V segment lost 2 bases and the J segment 5 bases; nucleotides outside the gene matches: 3. In germline, CDR1 is MNHEY, CDR2 SVGEGT. The CDR3, as DNA: TGTGCCAGCAGTTACGGGACAGGGGTCCACGAGCAGTACTTC. It yields the protein CASSYGTGVHEQYF.

V is TRBV6-6 and J is TRBJ1-2; no definite D call. The ends were cut back, 2 bases at V and 5 bases at J, with 9 bases in the middle. The CDR3 totals 13 residues. Germline CDR1 reads MNHNY; CDR2 reads SVGAGI (reference sequence). The CDR3 is CASSYETYYGYTF. CDR3 bases: TGTGCCAGCAGTTACGAGACATATTATGGCTACACCTTC.

About this clone itself: The junction and the germline gene differ at one end; a read error may be behind it. The sample has other DNA sequences that encode this CDR3 too. This sequence joins TRBV29-1 and TRBJ1-2; the D is unclear. Germline values: CDR1 SQVTM, CDR2 ANQGSEA. CDR3 size: 12 residues. Here the CDR3 DNA reads TGCAGCGTTCCGAGGCCTTCGTATGGCTACACCTTT. Amino acid sequence: CSVPRPSYGYTF. Looking up the rest from reference TRBV29-1 and TRBJ1-2 gives the full variable domain: SAVISQKPSRDICQRGTSLTIQCQVDSQVTMMFWYRQQPGQSLTLIATANQGSEATYESGFVIDKFPISRPNLTFSTLTVSNMSPEDSSIYLCSVPRPSYGYTFGSGTRLTVV.

The gene calls are TRBV7-3 and TRBJ1-5; tentatively, D is TRBD1 (6 bases). The V end lost 0 bases, the J end lost 2 bases, and 8 bases lay between the germline ends. CDR3 length equals 15 residues. CDR1 and CDR2 from the germline V gene are SGHTA and FQGTGA. The CDR3 nucleotides are TGTGCCAGCAGCTTAACAGGGGGAGGCAATCAGCCCCAGCATTTT. Protein product: CASSLTGGGNQPQHF.

The V and J genes are TRBV5-3 and TRBJ2-7; D is possibly TRBD2 (6 bases). TRBV5-3 is assigned to the ORF class and has an uncertain function. CDR3 length: 15 amino acids. V was trimmed by 2 bases and J by 3 bases, leaving 15 bases between them. The CDR3 loop is CARSLGWRGGYEQYF. As DNA, the CDR3 is TGTGCCAGAAGCTTAGGATGGCGGGGAGGCTACGAGCAGTACTTC.